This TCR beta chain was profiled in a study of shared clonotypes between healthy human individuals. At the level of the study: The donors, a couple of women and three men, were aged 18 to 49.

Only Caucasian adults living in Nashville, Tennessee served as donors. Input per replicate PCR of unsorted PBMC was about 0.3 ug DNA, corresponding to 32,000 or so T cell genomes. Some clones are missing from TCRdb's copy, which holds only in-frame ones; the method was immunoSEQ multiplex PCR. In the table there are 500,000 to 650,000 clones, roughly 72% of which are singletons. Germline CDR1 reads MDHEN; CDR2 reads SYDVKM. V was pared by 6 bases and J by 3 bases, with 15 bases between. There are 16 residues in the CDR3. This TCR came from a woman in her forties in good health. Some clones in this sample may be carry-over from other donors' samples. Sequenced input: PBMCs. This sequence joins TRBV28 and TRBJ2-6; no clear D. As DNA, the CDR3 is TGTGCCAGCAGCCCGACACCTTGGGTTGGGGCCAACGTCCTGACTTTC. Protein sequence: CASSPTPWVGANVLTF.